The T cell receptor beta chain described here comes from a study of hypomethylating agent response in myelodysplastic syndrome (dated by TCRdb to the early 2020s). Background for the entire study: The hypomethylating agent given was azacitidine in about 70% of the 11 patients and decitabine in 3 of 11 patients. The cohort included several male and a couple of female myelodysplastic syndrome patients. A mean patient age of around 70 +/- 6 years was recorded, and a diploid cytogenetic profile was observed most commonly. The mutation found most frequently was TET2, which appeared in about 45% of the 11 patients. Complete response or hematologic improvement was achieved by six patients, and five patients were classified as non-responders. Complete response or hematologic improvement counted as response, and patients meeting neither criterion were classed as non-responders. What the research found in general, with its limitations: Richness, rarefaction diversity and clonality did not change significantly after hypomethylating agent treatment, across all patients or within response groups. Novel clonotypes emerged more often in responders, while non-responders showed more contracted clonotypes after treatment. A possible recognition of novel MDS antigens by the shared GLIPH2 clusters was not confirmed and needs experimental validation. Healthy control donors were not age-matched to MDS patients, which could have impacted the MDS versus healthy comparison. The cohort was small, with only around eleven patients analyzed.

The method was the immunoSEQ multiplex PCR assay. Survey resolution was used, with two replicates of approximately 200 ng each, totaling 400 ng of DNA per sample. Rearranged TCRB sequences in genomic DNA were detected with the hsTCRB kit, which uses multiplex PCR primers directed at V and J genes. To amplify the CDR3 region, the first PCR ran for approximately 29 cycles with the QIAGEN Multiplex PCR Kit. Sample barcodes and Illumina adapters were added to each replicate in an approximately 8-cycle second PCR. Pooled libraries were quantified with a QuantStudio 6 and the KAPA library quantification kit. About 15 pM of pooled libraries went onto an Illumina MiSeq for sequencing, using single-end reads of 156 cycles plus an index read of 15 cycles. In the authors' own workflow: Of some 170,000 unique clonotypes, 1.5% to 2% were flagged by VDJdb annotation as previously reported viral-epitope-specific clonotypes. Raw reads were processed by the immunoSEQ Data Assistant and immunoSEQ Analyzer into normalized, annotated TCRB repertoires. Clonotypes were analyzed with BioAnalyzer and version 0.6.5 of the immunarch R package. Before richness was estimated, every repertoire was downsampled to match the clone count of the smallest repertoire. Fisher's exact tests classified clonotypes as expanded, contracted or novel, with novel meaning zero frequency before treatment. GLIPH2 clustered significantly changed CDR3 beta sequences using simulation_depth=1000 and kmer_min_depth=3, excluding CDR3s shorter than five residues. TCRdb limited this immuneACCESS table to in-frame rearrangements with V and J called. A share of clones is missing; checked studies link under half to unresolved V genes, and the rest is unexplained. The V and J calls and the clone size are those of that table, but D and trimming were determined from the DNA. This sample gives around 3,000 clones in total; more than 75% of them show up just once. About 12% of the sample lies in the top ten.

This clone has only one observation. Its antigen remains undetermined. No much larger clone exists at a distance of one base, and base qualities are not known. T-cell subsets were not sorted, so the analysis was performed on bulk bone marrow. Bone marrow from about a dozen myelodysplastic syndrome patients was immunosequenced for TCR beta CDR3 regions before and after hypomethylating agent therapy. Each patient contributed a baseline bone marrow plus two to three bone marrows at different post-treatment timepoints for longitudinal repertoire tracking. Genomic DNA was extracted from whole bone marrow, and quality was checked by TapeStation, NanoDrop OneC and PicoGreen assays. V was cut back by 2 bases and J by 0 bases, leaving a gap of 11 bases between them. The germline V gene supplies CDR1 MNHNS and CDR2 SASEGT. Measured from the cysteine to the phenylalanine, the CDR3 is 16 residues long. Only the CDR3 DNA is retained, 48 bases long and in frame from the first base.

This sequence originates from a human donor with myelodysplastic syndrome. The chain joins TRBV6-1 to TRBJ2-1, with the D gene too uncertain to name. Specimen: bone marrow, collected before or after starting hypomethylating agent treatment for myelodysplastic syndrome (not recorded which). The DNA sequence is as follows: TGTGCCAGCAGTGAAAGATGGGATAGCTCCTACAATGAGCAGTTCTTC. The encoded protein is CASSERWDSSYNEQFF.